These T cell receptor beta chains were read from a single sample in a study of CD8 T cells in Susac syndrome. Via MiXCR, TCRdb re-called the immunoSEQ multiplex PCR reads, giving one row per CDR3 protein. This sample yields about 140,000 distinct CDR3 sequences, of which 95% are seen a single time; 0.14% belongs to the top ten. Sequencing was performed on CD4+ T cells from PBMCs. Receptors originate from a human donor with Susac syndrome. Both conserved end residues are part of each CDR3. A D gene is named only where the DNA matches it firmly. The size of a clone is reported for some rows only, either as once, few or many, or as a class for expanded clones.

v_call	d_call	j_call	clone_size	cdr3_aa	cdr3_nt
TRBV29-1	TRBD2	TRBJ2-1	once	CSVGSSGYNEQFF	TGCAGCGTTGGTTCTAGCGGCTACAATGAGCAGTTCTTC
TRBV3-1	TRBD2	TRBJ2-4	once	CASSQEWGLANIQYF	TGTGCCAGCAGCCAAGAATGGGGACTAGCGAACATTCAGTACTTC
TRBV19	NA	TRBJ2-1	NA	CASRVGAGNEQFF	TGTGCCAGTCGGGTGGGTGCGGGGAATGAGCAGTTCTTC
TRBV7-8	NA	TRBJ2-5	NA	CASGPLRGETQYF	TGTGCCAGCGGGCCCCTGCGGGGAGAGACCCAGTACTTC
TRBV15	NA	TRBJ2-2	NA	CATSRDPRVAGELFF	TGTGCCACCAGCAGAGACCCCAGGGTAGCCGGGGAGCTGTTTTTT
TRBV12-3/TRBV12-4	NA	TRBJ1-2	NA	CASSSTMTNYGYTF	TGTGCCAGCAGTTCGACAATGACTAACTATGGCTACACCTTC
TRBV5-6	TRBD2	TRBJ2-3	NA	CASSWGTRTDTQYF	TGTGCCAGCAGCTGGGGGACTAGAACAGATACGCAGTATTTT
TRBV20-1	TRBD2	TRBJ2-7	NA	CSASGAGGLEQYF	TGCAGTGCTAGTGGGGCGGGAGGGCTCGAGCAGTACTTC
TRBV30	TRBD1	TRBJ1-1	NA	CAWNRGSADTEAFF	TGTGCCTGGAACAGGGGCTCGGCGGACACTGAAGCTTTCTTT
TRBV5-6	TRBD1	TRBJ1-5	NA	CASSVFRGLGNQPQHF	TGTGCCAGCAGCGTGTTCAGGGGGCTCGGCAATCAGCCCCAGCATTTT
TRBV6-2/TRBV6-3	NA	TRBJ1-2	NA	CASSYVNYGYTF	TGTGCCAGCAGTTACGTCAACTATGGCTACACCTTC
TRBV12-3/TRBV12-4	NA	TRBJ2-3	NA	CASSFDTTHTQYF	TGTGCCAGCAGTTTTGATACGACCCATACGCAGTATTTT
TRBV28	NA	TRBJ2-4	once	CASSLGGERIQYF	TGTGCCAGCAGTTTAGGCGGGGAGCGCATTCAGTACTTC
TRBV29-1	NA	TRBJ2-7	once	CSVEADKGGHEQYF	TGCAGCGTTGAGGCGGACAAGGGTGGCCACGAGCAGTACTTC
TRBV28	TRBD1	TRBJ2-3	NA	CASGTGYEDTQYF	TGTGCCAGTGGGACAGGGTACGAAGATACGCAGTATTTT
TRBV15	NA	TRBJ1-6	NA	CATRDRSSYNSPLHF	TGTGCCACCAGAGACCGTTCGTCGTATAATTCACCCCTCCACTTT
TRBV20-1	TRBD2	TRBJ2-7	NA	CSALAWTRLSYEQYF	TGCAGTGCTCTCGCTTGGACTAGACTCTCCTACGAGCAGTACTTC
TRBV19	NA	TRBJ1-2	NA	CASSSRDTSNYGYTF	TGTGCCAGTAGTAGTCGGGACACTTCTAACTATGGCTACACCTTC
TRBV5-1	TRBD2	TRBJ2-5	NA	CASSSRGGETQYF	TGCGCCAGCAGCTCTCGCGGGGGAGAGACCCAGTACTTC
TRBV5-1	NA	TRBJ1-1	NA	CASSSTGGEAFF	TGCGCCAGCAGCTCAACCGGGGGAGAAGCTTTCTTT
TRBV4-3	NA	TRBJ2-1	NA	CASSQDRVSYNEQFF	TGCGCCAGCAGCCAAGACAGGGTTTCCTACAATGAGCAGTTCTTC
TRBV20-1	TRBD2	TRBJ2-1	NA	CSARESGAFGNEQFF	TGCAGTGCTAGAGAGAGCGGGGCCTTCGGGAATGAGCAGTTCTTC
TRBV7-7	NA	TRBJ2-1	NA	CASSPGQRTTNEQFF	TGTGCTAGCAGTCCCGGACAGCGGACTACCAATGAGCAGTTCTTC
TRBV30	TRBD2	TRBJ2-3	few	CAWRLAGGSDTQYF	TGTGCCTGGAGGCTAGCGGGAGGGTCTGATACGCAGTATTTT
TRBV7-3	NA	TRBJ1-1	NA	CASSRNTNTEAFF	TGTGCCAGCAGCAGAAATACGAACACTGAAGCTTTCTTT
TRBV20-1	NA	TRBJ1-2	NA	CSARGDLGYGYTF	TGCAGTGCGCGAGGGGATTTGGGCTATGGCTACACCTTC
TRBV2	NA	TRBJ1-6	NA	CASSERTKFNSPLHF	TGTGCCAGCAGTGAACGGACCAAATTTAATTCACCCCTCCACTTT
TRBV20-1	TRBD1	TRBJ2-1	NA	CSPSRTGSNEQFF	TGCAGTCCTTCCCGGACAGGGAGTAATGAGCAGTTCTTC
TRBV20-1	NA	TRBJ2-7	NA	CSARGNWVHSEQYF	TGCAGTGCTAGAGGAAATTGGGTCCACAGCGAGCAGTACTTC
TRBV5-4	TRBD2	TRBJ2-1	NA	CASRWTSGSMTYNEQFF	TGTGCCAGCAGATGGACTAGCGGGAGCATGACCTACAATGAGCAGTTCTTC
TRBV24-1	NA	TRBJ1-1	NA	CATSDLRLGSWSTEAFF	TGTGCCACCAGTGATTTACGGTTGGGCAGTTGGAGCACTGAAGCTTTCTTT
TRBV20-1	NA	TRBJ1-1	NA	CSARVTNTEAFF	TGCAGTGCTAGAGTGACGAACACTGAAGCTTTCTTT
TRBV4-1	NA	TRBJ2-5	NA	CASSQDRGGPNQETQYF	TGCGCCAGCAGCCAAGATAGAGGGGGGCCCAACCAAGAGACCCAGTACTTC
TRBV20-1	NA	TRBJ1-2	NA	CSAYRAPPYGYTF	TGCAGTGCCTACAGGGCGCCACCTTATGGCTACACCTTC
TRBV20-1	NA	TRBJ2-7	NA	CSAFLTVRDEQYF	TGCAGTGCCTTTTTGACAGTAAGGGACGAGCAGTACTTC
TRBV4-2	NA	TRBJ1-1	NA	CASSQDGDRDTEAFF	TGTGCCAGCAGCCAAGACGGGGATCGGGACACTGAAGCTTTCTTT